These 6 T cell receptor beta chains were all obtained from the same sample, sequenced in a study of T cell changes during pregnancy in multiple sclerosis. Sequencing was performed with immunoSEQ multiplex PCR; in TCRdb, only in-frame clones are kept and a portion is missing. The data hold about 93,000 clones, with over 80% observed a single time. The source was peripheral blood, collected after pregnancy. These receptor sequences come from a female donor with multiple sclerosis, enrolled in a pregnancy study.

This chain links TRBV9 with TRBJ2-5; TRBD1 agrees at 8 bases. Per germline, CDR1 SGDLS and CDR2 YYNGEE. The V and J ends lost 3 bases and 5 bases, in that order; junction bases with no gene match: 18. The CDR3 has 18 amino acids. CDR3 sequence (DNA): TGTGCCAGCAGCGGGGGTAGGGGACAGGAGACCTCCGGGGAGACCCAGTACTTC. It specifies CASSGGRGQETSGETQYF.

V usage is TRBV4-1 and J usage is TRBJ2-1; no firm D call. V was cut by 4 bases and J by 3 bases, with 16 bases left in between. The CDR3 contains 16 residues. The germline V gene encodes CDR1 MGHRA and CDR2 YSYEKL. The CDR3 DNA reads as TGCGCCAGCAGCCGCCTGCTCAGCGAATTCTACAATGAGCAGTTCTTC. Protein: CASSRLLSEFYNEQFF.

The CDR3 nucleotides read TGTGCCTGGAGCCGCAACCAGGGGCGCACAGATACGCAGTATTTT. This encodes CAWSRNQGRTDTQYF. This chain connects TRBV30 to TRBJ2-3, with D possibly TRBD1 on 6 matching bases. V lost 3 bases, J lost 1 base, and 14 bases lay in between. The CDR3 length is 15 residues. Germline CDR1 and CDR2: GTSNPN and SVGIG (reference sequence).

The chain recombines TRBV27 with TRBJ2-5; a possible D gene is TRBD1 (6 bases). Germline CDR1 MNHEY, CDR2 SMNVEV (reference sequence). The CDR3 runs 15 residues. V was trimmed by 4 bases and J by 2 bases, leaving 14 bases between them. CDR3: CASSSFGGLQETQYF. The CDR3 DNA is TGTGCCAGCAGTTCCTTTGGGGGCTTACAAGAGACCCAGTACTTC.

The rearrangement links TRBV27 to TRBJ2-5, with 12 bases identical to TRBD2. The V and J ends lost 2 bases and 5 bases, in that order; junction bases with no gene match: 15. CDR3 length: 19 residues. Germline V gene sequence: CDR1 MNHEY, CDR2 SMNVEV (reference sequence). Here the CDR3 reads CASSLRLAGALPGRETQYF. CDR3 coding DNA: TGTGCCAGCAGTTTAAGACTAGCGGGAGCGCTACCTGGGCGGGAGACCCAGTACTTC.

The chain couples TRBV27 to TRBJ2-7, with D possibly matching TRBD1 (6 bases). This CDR3 is built from 15 residues. The V end lost 6 bases, the J end lost 0 bases, and 15 bases lay between the germline ends. Germline V CDR1 and CDR2: MNHEY, SMNVEV (reference sequence). CDR3 protein: CASSYGQPLSYEQYF. DNA of the CDR3: TGTGCCAGCAGCTATGGACAGCCCCTCTCCTACGAGCAGTACTTC.